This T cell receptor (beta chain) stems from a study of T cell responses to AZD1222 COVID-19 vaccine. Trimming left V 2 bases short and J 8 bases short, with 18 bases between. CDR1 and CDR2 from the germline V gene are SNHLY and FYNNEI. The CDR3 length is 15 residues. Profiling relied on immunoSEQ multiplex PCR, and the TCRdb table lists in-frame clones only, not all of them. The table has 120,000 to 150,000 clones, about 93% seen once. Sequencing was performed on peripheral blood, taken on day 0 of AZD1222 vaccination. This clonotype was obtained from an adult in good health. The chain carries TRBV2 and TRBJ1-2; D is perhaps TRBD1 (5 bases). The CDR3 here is CASSELRDLVRGYTF. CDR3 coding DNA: TGTGCCAGCAGTGAACTAAGGGACCTGGTTCGGGGCTACACCTTC. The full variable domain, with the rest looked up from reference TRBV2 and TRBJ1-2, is EPEVTQTPSHQVTQMGQEVILRCVPISNHLYFYWYRQILGQKVEFLVSFYNNEISEKSEIFDDQFSVERPDGSNFTLKIRSTKLEDSAMYFCASSELRDLVRGYTFGSGTRLTVV.